What follows are 16 T cell receptor beta chains derived from one specimen sequenced in a study of blood T cell repertoires in COVID-19. The repertoire was sequenced with immunoSEQ multiplex PCR; TCRdb's copy has only in-frame clones and lacks some. The sample records 170,000 or so clones, roughly four fifths being singletons. Sequencing was performed on peripheral blood. These receptors all come from a woman between 70 and 85 years old with COVID-19, enrolled during active disease.

V and J are TRBV28 and TRBJ1-5; TRBD1 is a possible D gene (5 bases). V was trimmed by 3 bases and J by 0 bases, leaving 9 bases between them. Germline V gene lookup returns CDR1 MDHEN and CDR2 SYDVKM. The CDR3 runs 15 residues. As DNA, the CDR3 is TGTGCCAGCAGTTTCGGGGGTAATAGCAATCAGCCCCAGCATTTT. This gives the protein CASSFGGNSNQPQHF.

This rearrangement joins TRBV29-1 to TRBJ1-1, with D hard to call. CDR1 and CDR2 (germline): SQVTM, ANQGSEA. The CDR3 has 13 amino acids. V shed 6 bases and J shed 1 base, with 12 bases lying between them. The CDR3 bases are TGCAGCGTGATACGGGAGACGAACACTGAAGCTTTCTTT. This gives the protein CSVIRETNTEAFF.

The CDR3 DNA is TGTGCCTGGAGTGTCGGTTCCGGAGGGAAAGGTACGCAGTATTTT. Translated: CAWSVGSGGKGTQYF. The chain is built from TRBV30 and TRBJ2-3; a weak D match, TRBD2 (6 bases). The CDR3 consists of 15 residues. Trimming left V 0 bases short and J 8 bases short, with 18 bases between. Germline-derived CDR1 and CDR2 are GTSNPN and SVGIG (reference sequence).

The V call is TRBV28, the J call TRBJ1-1, with D perhaps matching TRBD1 (6 bases). The V gene lost 6 bases and the J gene lost 5 bases, with 16 bases spanning the gap. The CDR3 consists of 14 residues. Germline CDR1 is MDHEN and CDR2 is SYDVKM. In DNA, the CDR3 is TGTGCCAGCAGAATGCAGGGGCGGAGAACTGAAGCTTTCTTT. Protein product: CASRMQGRRTEAFF.

V is TRBV27 and J is TRBJ1-1, with D possibly TRBD1 on 5 matching bases. Germline V gives CDR1 MNHEY, CDR2 SMNVEV (reference sequence). V was shortened by 1 base and J by 5 bases, with 8 bases between the two germline ends. The length of the CDR3 is 13 residues. The CDR3 region is CASSLFRGTEAFF. CDR3 coding DNA: TGTGCCAGCAGTTTATTTCGGGGGACTGAAGCTTTCTTT.

The chain couples TRBV28 to TRBJ1-2; D ambiguous. Germline CDR1 and CDR2: MDHEN and SYDVKM. The ends were cut back, 6 bases at V and 4 bases at J, with 18 bases in the middle. This CDR3 contains 15 residues. Written as DNA, the CDR3 is TGTGCCAGCAGCCTCGAGGGCTACCGGTCCTATGGCTACACCTTC. As protein: CASSLEGYRSYGYTF.

This chain joins TRBV5-4 and TRBJ1-1, with TRBD1 matching over 10 bases. V shed 4 bases, J shed 5 bases, and the junction held 5 bases outside the gene matches. This CDR3 contains 14 residues. Looked up from germline, CDR1 is SGHNT and CDR2 is YYREEE (reference sequence). CDR3 region: CASSRDRGNTEAFF. CDR3 DNA sequence: TGTGCCAGCAGCCGGGACAGGGGAAATACTGAAGCTTTCTTT.

The chain uses TRBV25-1 and TRBJ1-5; TRBD1 is a possible D gene (5 bases). Per the germline V gene, CDR1 is MGHDK and CDR2 is SYGVNS. Trimming took 1 base from V and 3 from J, leaving 7 bases between them. The CDR3 runs to 14 residues. The CDR3: CASSESRVNQPQHF. CDR3 in DNA: TGTGCCAGCAGTGAATCCAGGGTCAATCAGCCCCAGCATTTT.

The chain employs TRBV2 and TRBJ1-5; D perhaps matches TRBD1 (5 bases). Germline CDR1 is SNHLY and CDR2 is FYNNEI. V lost 1 base and J lost 7, with 14 bases in between. The CDR3 extends over 15 amino acids. The CDR3, as DNA: TGTGCCAGCAGTGAAGGACCTAAGGGGAACCAGCCCCAGCATTTT. This gives the protein CASSEGPKGNQPQHF.

The chain links TRBV19 to TRBJ2-1; 7 nucleotides agree with TRBD2. With 5 bases clipped from V and 1 base from J, the junction kept 11 bases outside the gene matches. The germline CDR1 and CDR2 sequences are LNHDA and SQIVND (reference sequence). This CDR3 region has 17 residues. The CDR3 protein is CASSEAGAPGSYNEQFF. The DNA of the CDR3 is TGTGCCAGTAGTGAGGCGGGAGCCCCCGGGTCCTACAATGAGCAGTTCTTC.

This clone has just one count. The CDR3 loop reads CATSLERGKNTEAFF. DNA for the CDR3: TGTGCCACCAGTCTAGAAAGGGGAAAGAACACTGAAGCTTTCTTT. This chain uses TRBV15 with TRBJ1-1, with a possible D match to TRBD1 (5 bases). Germline loops: CDR1 LNHNV, CDR2 YYDKDF (reference sequence). Between the trimmed V and J ends, which lost 6 bases and 1 base, there was a span of 15 bases. This CDR3 region has 15 residues.

The V and J genes are TRBV30 and TRBJ1-6; 7 bases are shared with TRBD1. V lost 6 bases to trimming and J lost 4 bases; unmatched junction nucleotides: 15. Looked up from germline, CDR1 is GTSNPN and CDR2 is SVGIG (reference sequence). The CDR3 covers 17 residues. The CDR3 reads CACKRMGRTGYNSPLHF. DNA of the CDR3: TGTGCCTGTAAACGAATGGGACGGACAGGATATAATTCACCCCTCCACTTT.

The rearrangement joins TRBV18 to TRBJ2-2, with D uncertain. Germline loops: CDR1 KGHSH, CDR2 LQKENI. This CDR3 region has 13 residues. V lost 3 bases and J 6 bases, leaving 8 bases between the germline ends. CDR3 protein: CASSPLRAGELFF. As DNA, the CDR3 is TGTGCCAGCTCACCCCTAAGAGCCGGGGAGCTGTTTTTT.

The chain links TRBV24-1 to TRBJ1-1; 8 bases line up with TRBD1. V lost 9 bases to trimming and J lost 3 bases; unmatched junction nucleotides: 8. Germline lookup yields CDR1 KGHDR and CDR2 SFDVKD. The CDR3 contains 14 residues. The CDR3 is CATLPTGAYTEAFF. The DNA of the CDR3 is TGTGCCACCCTCCCGACAGGGGCCTACACTGAAGCTTTCTTT.

The J gene is TRBJ2-3, the V gene TRBV11-2; 9 bases fit TRBD2. Trimming removed 4 bases from V and 4 bases from J; junction bases left unmatched: 12. The CDR3 consists of 17 residues. From germline, CDR1 is SGHAT and CDR2 FQNNGV. As DNA, the CDR3 is TGTGCCAGCAGCTCCTCGGGCGGGAGGGCCCCCGCAGATACGCAGTATTTT. As protein: CASSSSGGRAPADTQYF.

This chain joins TRBV25-1 and TRBJ2-2; no reliable D call. CDR1 is MGHDK and CDR2 is SYGVNS in the germline V gene. The CDR3 is 13 amino acids. The ends were cut back, 4 bases at V and 1 base at J, with 4 bases in the middle. CDR3 amino acids: CASSGQNTGELFF. For the CDR3, the DNA is TGTGCCAGCAGTGGACAGAACACCGGGGAGCTGTTTTTT.